This T cell receptor beta chain was recorded in a study of blood T cell repertoires in COVID-19 (TCRdb year 2020). Turning to the overall study: Samples covering the acute and convalescent phases of COVID-19 were provided by collaborators in the United States, Italy and Spain. Where HLA class I and class II types were available, the types were taken from metadata supplied by the sample provider, not from assay-based typing. Deeply sampled blood TCRbeta repertoires from subjects exposed to, actively infected with, or recovered from COVID-19 were included in the dataset. A freely available public database, intended as a resource for researchers studying the immune response to SARS-CoV-2, is where the repertoires were released. The material from the prospective study consisted of cDNA or gDNA derived from T cells, B-cell-depleted T cells, or PBMCs. Nearly every sample came with metadata listing a de-identified subject ID, COVID-19 status, age in years and sex. Samples were obtained from the ongoing ImmuneRACE study (first 160 participants) and from 950 to 1,500 subjects provided by 6 global collaborators. Overall study results and their limits: The quantity of clinical and demographic metadata differed by source and by participant and was supplied without curation.

The CDR3, from cysteine to phenylalanine, totals 15 residues. CDR3 DNA only is kept here, 45 bases in frame from base 1. Sequences MNHNY (CDR1) and SVGAGI (CDR2) are obtained from the germline V gene (reference sequence). Unmatched junction bases come to 5, with V trimmed by 5 bases and J by 0 bases. Of note for this clone: Its antigen has not been determined. No base qualities exist here, and no much larger clone lies one base off it.

Whole blood was collected in K2EDTA tubes by collaborating institutions according to the institutions' own protocols. For TCRbeta analysis, collaborators shipped samples as frozen whole blood, isolated PBMCs, or DNA extracted from either of those sample types. The immunoSEQ Assay, a bias-controlled multiplex PCR, was used to amplify TCRbeta CDR3 regions from genomic DNA. Under the source paper's analysis protocol: The number of nucleated cells in each sample was estimated by amplification of reference gene primers within the assay. To quantify the absolute abundance of each unique TCRbeta CDR3 rearrangement, sequence reads were collapsed and filtered. Productive Simpson clonality was computed per sample as the square root of Simpson's diversity index over productive rearrangements. Drawn from immuneACCESS, this table holds only the in-frame rearrangements with V and J called that TCRdb kept. Clones are partly lost; checked studies trace under half to an unresolved V gene and leave the rest unexplained. V, J and clone size reflect that table, while D and trimming were determined from the DNA. This sample gives about 120,000 clones in total; 60% to 85% of them show up just once. The ten largest clones represent about 0.85% of the sample.

The clonotype comes from a human donor with acute or convalescent COVID-19. The donor label of this sample is uncertain. The chain employs TRBV6-6 and TRBJ2-3; 7 bases in the junction line up with TRBD2. The material sequenced was peripheral blood. The CDR3: CASSKPSGSTDTQYF. The DNA sequence is given as TGTGCCAGCAGTAAACCTAGCGGCAGCACAGATACGCAGTATTTT.